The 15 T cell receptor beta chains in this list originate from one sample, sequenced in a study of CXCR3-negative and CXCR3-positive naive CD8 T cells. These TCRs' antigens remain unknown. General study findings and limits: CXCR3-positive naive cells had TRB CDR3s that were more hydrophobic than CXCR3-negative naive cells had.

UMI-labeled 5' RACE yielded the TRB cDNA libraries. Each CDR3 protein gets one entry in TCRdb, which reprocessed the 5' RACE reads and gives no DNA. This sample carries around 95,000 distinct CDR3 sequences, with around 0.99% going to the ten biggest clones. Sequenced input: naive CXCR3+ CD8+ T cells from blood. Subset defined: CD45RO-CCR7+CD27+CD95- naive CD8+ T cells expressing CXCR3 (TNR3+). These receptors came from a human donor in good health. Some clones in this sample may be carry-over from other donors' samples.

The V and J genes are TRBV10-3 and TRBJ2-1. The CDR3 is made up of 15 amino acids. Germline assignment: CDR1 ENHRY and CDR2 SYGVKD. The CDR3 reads CAIRSTGSSYNEQFF.

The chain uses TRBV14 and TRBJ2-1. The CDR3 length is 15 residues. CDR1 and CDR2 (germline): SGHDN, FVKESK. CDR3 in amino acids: CASSQERRSANEQFF. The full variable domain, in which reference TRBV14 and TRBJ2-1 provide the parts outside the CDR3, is EAGVTQFPSHSVIEKGQTVTLRCDPISGHDNLYWYRRVMGKEIKFLLHFVKESKQDESGMPNNRFLAERTGGTYSTLKVQPAELEDSGVYFCASSQERRSANEQFFGPGTRLTVL.

CDR3: CSESRRDPQETQYF. V is TRBV29-1 and J is TRBJ2-5. CDR3 length: 14 residues. Germline-derived CDR1 and CDR2 are SQVTM and ANQGSEA.

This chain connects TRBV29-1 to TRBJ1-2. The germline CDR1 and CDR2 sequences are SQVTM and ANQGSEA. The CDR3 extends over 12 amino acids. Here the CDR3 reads CSVLKANYGYTF.

The CDR3 is CASSPDWGSNEKLFF. This chain uses TRBV7-8 with TRBJ1-4; TCRdb calls TRBD1, which cannot be checked without DNA. This CDR3 spans 15 amino acids. Germline-derived CDR1 and CDR2 are SGHVS and FQNEAQ.

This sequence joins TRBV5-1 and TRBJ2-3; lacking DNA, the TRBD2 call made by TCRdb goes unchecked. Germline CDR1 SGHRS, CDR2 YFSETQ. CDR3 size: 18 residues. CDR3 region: CASSLARAGLLGTDTQYF.

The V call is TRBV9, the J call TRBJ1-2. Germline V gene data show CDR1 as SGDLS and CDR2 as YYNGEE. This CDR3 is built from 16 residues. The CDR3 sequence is CASSVASSAVNYGYTF.

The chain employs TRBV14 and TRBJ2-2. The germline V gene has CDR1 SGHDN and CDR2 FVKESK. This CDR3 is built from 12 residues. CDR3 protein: CASSGNSGELFF.

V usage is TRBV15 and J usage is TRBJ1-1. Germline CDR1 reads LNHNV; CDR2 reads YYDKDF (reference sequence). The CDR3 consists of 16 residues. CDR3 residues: CATSSFITDSNTEAFF.

The chain's CDR3 is CASSTGQGLNYGYTF. This rearrangement joins TRBV11-2 to TRBJ1-2; TCRdb outputs TRBD1, but without DNA this stays unchecked. From germline, CDR1 is SGHAT and CDR2 FQNNGV. This CDR3 is built from 15 residues.

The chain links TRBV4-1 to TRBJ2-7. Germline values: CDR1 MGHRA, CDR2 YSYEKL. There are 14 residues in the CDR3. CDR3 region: CASSLPDHGSEQYF.

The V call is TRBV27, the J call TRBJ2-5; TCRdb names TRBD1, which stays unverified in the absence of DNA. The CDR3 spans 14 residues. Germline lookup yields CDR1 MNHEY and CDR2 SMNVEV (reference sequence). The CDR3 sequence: CATADRGLEETQYF.

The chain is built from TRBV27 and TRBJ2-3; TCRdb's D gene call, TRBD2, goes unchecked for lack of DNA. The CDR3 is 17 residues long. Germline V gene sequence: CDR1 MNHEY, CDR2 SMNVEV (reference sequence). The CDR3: CASSSGLAGMDRDTQYF.

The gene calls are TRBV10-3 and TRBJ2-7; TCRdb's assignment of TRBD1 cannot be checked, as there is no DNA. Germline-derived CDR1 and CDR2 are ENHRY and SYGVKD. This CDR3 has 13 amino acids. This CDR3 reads CASRTGGFDEQYF.

The CDR3 sequence is CASSLVSGGYEQYF. This chain links TRBV5-1 with TRBJ2-7; TCRdb indicates TRBD2, and absent DNA this call remains unverified. This CDR3 comprises 14 residues. Germline V gives CDR1 SGHRS, CDR2 YFSETQ.